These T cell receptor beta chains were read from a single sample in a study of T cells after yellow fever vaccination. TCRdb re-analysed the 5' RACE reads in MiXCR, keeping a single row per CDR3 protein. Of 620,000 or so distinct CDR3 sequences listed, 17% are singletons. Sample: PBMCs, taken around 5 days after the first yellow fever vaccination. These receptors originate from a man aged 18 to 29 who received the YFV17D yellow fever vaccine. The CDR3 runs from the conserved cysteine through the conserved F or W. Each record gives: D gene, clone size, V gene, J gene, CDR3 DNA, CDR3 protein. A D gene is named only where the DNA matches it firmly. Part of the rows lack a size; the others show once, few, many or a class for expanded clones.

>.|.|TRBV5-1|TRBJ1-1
TGCGCCAGCAGCTTTCTACAGTTGAACACTGAAGCTTTCTTT
CASSFLQLNTEAFF
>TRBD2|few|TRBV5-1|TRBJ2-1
TGCGCCAGCAGGCCGGGGGTAGCGGGGGGACCCTACAATGAGCAGTTCTTC
CASRPGVAGGPYNEQFF
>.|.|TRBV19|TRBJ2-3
TGTGCCAGTAAGACGGGAGCGAGCACAGATACGCAGTATTTT
CASKTGASTDTQYF
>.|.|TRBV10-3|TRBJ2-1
TGTGCCACCTATCCGGGGCTGCCCTACAATGAGCAGTTCTTC
CATYPGLPYNEQFF
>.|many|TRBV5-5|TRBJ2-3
TGTGCCAGCAGCCCCCCTAGATTAGGAGATACGCAGTATTTT
CASSPPRLGDTQYF
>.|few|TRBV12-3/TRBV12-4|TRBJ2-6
TGTGCCAGCAGACTAAACGTCCTGACTTTC
CASRLNVLTF
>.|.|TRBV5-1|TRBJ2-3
TGCGCCAGCAGCCCAGATGGGGTGACAGATACGCAGTATTTT
CASSPDGVTDTQYF
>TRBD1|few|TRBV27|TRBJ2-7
TGTGCCAGCAGGAAGGGGGCTATTTACGAGCAGTACTTC
CASRKGAIYEQYF
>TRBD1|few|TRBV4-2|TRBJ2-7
TGTGCCAGCAGCCAAGACAGGACAGGGAACGAGCAGTACTTC
CASSQDRTGNEQYF
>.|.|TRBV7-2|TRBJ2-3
TGTGCCAGCAGACTATTAGGACGAACCACAGATACGCAGTATTTT
CASRLLGRTTDTQYF
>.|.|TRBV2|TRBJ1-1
TGTGCCAGCAAGAAGGGGAGGATGAACACTGAAGCTTTCTTT
CASKKGRMNTEAFF
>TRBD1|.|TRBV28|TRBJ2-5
TGTGCCAGCAGTTTAAGGGACAGGGGCTCGCAAGAGACCCAGTACTTC
CASSLRDRGSQETQYF
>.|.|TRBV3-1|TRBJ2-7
TGTGCCAGCAGCCTGTCCGGGGTGGCCGTCCACGAGCAGTACTTC
CASSLSGVAVHEQYF
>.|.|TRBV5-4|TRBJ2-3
TGTGCCAGCAGCTACAGGAGACCCACAGATACGCAGTATTTT
CASSYRRPTDTQYF
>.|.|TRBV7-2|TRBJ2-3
TGTGCAGGGGGGGATACGCAGTATTTT
CAGGDTQYF
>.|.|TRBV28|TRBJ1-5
TGTGCCAGCAGTTTATGGAAATGGGGCCAGCTTAGCAATCAGCCCCAGCATTTT
CASSLWKWGQLSNQPQHF
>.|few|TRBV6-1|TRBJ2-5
TGTGCCAGCAGTGTGGACAGCCAACAAGAGACCCAGTACTTC
CASSVDSQQETQYF
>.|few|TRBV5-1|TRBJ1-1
TGCGCCAGCAGGGAGGGACGGATGAACACTGAAGCTTTCTTT
CASREGRMNTEAFF
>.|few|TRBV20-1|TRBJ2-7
TGCAGTGCTAGAAGACAGGACTACGAGCAGTACTTC
CSARRQDYEQYF
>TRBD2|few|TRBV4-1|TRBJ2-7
TGCGCCAGCAGCCAAACTAGCGGGGGGGACTACTACGAGCAGTACTTC
CASSQTSGGDYYEQYF
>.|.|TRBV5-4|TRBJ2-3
TGTGCCAGCAGCACCCGCAGGGCTGCAGATACGCAGTATTTT
CASSTRRAADTQYF
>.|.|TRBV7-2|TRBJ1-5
TGTGCCAGCAGCCAACGCTATAGCAATCAGCCCCAGCATTTT
CASSQRYSNQPQHF
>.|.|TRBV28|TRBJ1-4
TGTGCCAGCAGTTTCACAGGGAGTGAAAAACTGTTTTTT
CASSFTGSEKLFF
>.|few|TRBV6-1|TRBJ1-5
TGTGCCAGCAGGCCAGCAGGGTTTAGCAATCAGCCCCAGCATTTT
CASRPAGFSNQPQHF
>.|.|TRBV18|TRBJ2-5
TGTGCCAGCTCACCACCATCCTGGGAGACCCAGTACTTC
CASSPPSWETQYF
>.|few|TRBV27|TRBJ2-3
TGTGCCAGCACCAGCTACGATACGCAGTATTTT
CASTSYDTQYF
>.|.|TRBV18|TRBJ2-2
TGTGCCAGCTCAGCGCAGGTATTCACCGGGGAGCTGTTTTTT
CASSAQVFTGELFF
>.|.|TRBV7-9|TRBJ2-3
TGTGCCAGCAGCTTAGTGGGGTATTACACAGATACGCAGTATTTT
CASSLVGYYTDTQYF
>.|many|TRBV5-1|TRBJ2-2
TGCGCCAGCAGCAGCCTACAGGGGAACACCGGGGAGCTGTTTTTT
CASSSLQGNTGELFF
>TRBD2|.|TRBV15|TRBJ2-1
TGTGCCACCCAATTACTGAGCGGGGGGGACAATGAGCAGTTCTTC
CATQLLSGGDNEQFF
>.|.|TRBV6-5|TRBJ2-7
TGTGCCAGCAGTTACTCTCTGGACAGCGCCTACGAGCAGTACTTC
CASSYSLDSAYEQYF
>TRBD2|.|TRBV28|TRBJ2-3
TGTGCCAGCAGTTTAGGGCGGGGGGGCCGCACGCAGTATTTT
CASSLGRGGRTQYF
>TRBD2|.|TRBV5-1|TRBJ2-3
TGCGCCAGCAGGCCTACTAGCGGTAGCACAGATACGCAGTATTTT
CASRPTSGSTDTQYF
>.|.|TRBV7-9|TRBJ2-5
TGTGCCAGCAGCTCCCCCCCGGGTCGAAGGGAGACCCAGTACTTC
CASSSPPGRRETQYF
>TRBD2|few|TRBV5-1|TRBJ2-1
TGCGCCAGCAGCCCGACCACCGGGACTAGGGCTTACAATGAGCAGTTCTTC
CASSPTTGTRAYNEQFF
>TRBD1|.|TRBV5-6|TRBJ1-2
TGTGCCAGCAGCTCCCCAGGGGGTGGACTCGGGGGCTACACCTTC
CASSSPGGGLGGYTF
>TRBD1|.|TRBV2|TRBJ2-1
TGTGCCAGCAACCTACAGGGGGCCTCCTACAATGAGCAGTTCTTC
CASNLQGASYNEQFF
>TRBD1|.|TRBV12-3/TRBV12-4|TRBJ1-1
TGTGCCAGCATCCTACAGGGGGCTGGCACTGAAGCTTTCTTT
CASILQGAGTEAFF
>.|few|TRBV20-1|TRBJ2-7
TGCAGTGCCGGGGGGCAGGGGTTGAACGAGCAGTACTTC
CSAGGQGLNEQYF
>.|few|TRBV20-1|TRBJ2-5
TGCAGTGCTATAGAAGAGACCCAGTACTTC
CSAIEETQYF
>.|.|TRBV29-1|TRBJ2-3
TGCAGCGTGCACCATGGAGATACGCAGTATTTT
CSVHHGDTQYF
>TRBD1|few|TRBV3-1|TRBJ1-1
TGTGCCAGCAGCCAAGCGACAGGGCCAGCTTTCTTT
CASSQATGPAFF
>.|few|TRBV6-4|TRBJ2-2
TGTGCCAGCAGTGGACAGGACACCGGGGAGCTGTTTTTT
CASSGQDTGELFF
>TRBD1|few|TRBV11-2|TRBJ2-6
TGTGCCAGCAGCTCCAGGGGGTCCTACATCTCTGGGGCCAACGTCCTGACTTTC
CASSSRGSYISGANVLTF
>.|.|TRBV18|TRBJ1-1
TGTGCCAGCTCACCACTTTCCGCACAGGGCATGAACACTGAAGCTTTCTTT
CASSPLSAQGMNTEAFF
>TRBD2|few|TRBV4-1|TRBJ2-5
TGCGCCAGCAGCCAGCCCAGGACTAGCCAGACCCAGTACTTC
CASSQPRTSQTQYF
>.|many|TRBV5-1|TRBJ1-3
TGCGCCAGCAGCTTGCAGGGAATGAGCGGAAACACCATATATTTT
CASSLQGMSGNTIYF
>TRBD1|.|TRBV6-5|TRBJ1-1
TGTGCCAGCAGTTTGTACAGGGGCCTGGGGAACACTGAAGCTTTCTTT
CASSLYRGLGNTEAFF
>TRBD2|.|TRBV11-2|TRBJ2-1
TGTGCCAGCCGCGGGGGGAGAATTGAGCAGTTCTTC
CASRGGRIEQFF
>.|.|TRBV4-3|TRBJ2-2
TGCGCCAGCAGCCAAGATACGGGACCCGGTGGGGAGCTGTTTTTT
CASSQDTGPGGELFF